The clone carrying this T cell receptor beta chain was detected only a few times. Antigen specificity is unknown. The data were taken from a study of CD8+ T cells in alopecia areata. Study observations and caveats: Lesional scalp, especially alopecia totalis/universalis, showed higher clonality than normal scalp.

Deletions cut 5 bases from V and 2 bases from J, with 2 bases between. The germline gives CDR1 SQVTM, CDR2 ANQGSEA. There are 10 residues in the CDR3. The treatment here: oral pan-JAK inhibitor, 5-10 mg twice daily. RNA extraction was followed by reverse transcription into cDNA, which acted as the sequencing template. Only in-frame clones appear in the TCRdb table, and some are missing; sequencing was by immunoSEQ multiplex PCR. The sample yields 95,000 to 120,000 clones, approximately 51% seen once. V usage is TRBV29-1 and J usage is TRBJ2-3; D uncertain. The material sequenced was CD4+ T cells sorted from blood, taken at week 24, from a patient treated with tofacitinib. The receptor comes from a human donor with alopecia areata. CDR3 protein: CSVSTDTQYF. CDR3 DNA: TGCAGCGTTTCCACAGATACGCAGTATTTT.